This entry lists 15 T cell receptor beta chains sequenced from one sample in a study of blood T cell repertoires in COVID-19. Clones were read by immunoSEQ multiplex PCR, and TCRdb kept only the in-frame ones, dropping some. The data hold 200,000 or so clones, with approximately 90% observed a single time. What was sequenced was PBMCs or T cells enriched from blood (not recorded which). These receptors all stem from a young woman in a cohort exposed to, infected with or recovered from COVID-19 (not recorded which).

This clone was detected a few times. The rearrangement uses TRBV27 and TRBJ1-5; no reliable D call. The V and J ends lost 6 bases and 4 bases respectively, with 13 bases between them. The CDR3 consists of 14 residues. CDR1 and CDR2 from the germline V gene are MNHEY and SMNVEV (reference sequence). The chain's CDR3 is CASRRRGNNQPQHF. The CDR3 DNA follows: TGTGCCAGCAGGAGGCGGGGAAATAATCAGCCCCAGCATTTT.

The chain is built from TRBV7-3 and TRBJ2-5, with a possible D match to TRBD1 (7 bases). The ends were cut back, 5 bases at V and 5 bases at J, with 18 bases in the middle. Germline loops: CDR1 SGHTA, CDR2 FQGTGA. This CDR3 is 15 amino acids long. Here the CDR3 DNA reads TGTGCCAGCAGCCCGATCGGACAGGCGGGGGAGACCCAGTACTTC. Residues: CASSPIGQAGETQYF.

The chain is built from TRBV24-1 and TRBJ1-6; 8 nucleotides match TRBD1. V lost 4 bases, J lost 9 bases, and 4 bases stayed unmatched. The CDR3 runs to 14 residues. The germline V gene has CDR1 KGHDR and CDR2 SFDVKD. The DNA for the CDR3 is TGTGCCACCAGTGAGGGACAGGTTGGTTCACCCCTCCACTTT. As protein: CATSEGQVGSPLHF.

The chain joins TRBV21-1 to TRBJ2-7; the table calls TRBD1, which could not be checked here. TRBV21-1 is termed a pseudogene. The CDR3 runs to 14 residues. This CDR3 is CASTRTGTIYEQYF. Written as DNA, the CDR3 is TGTGCCAGCACGCGGACAGGGACTATCTACGAGCAGTACTTC.

The chain combines TRBV5-1 with TRBJ1-2; tentatively, D is TRBD1 (6 bases). V lost 0 bases to trimming and J lost 7 bases, with 16 bases between them. The germline gives CDR1 SGHRS, CDR2 YFSETQ. The CDR3 totals 15 residues. The CDR3 DNA is TGCGCCAGCAGCTTGGGATGGGACAATGAACGTGGCTACACCTTC. This sequence encodes CASSLGWDNERGYTF.

This rearrangement joins TRBV2 to TRBJ1-6; 7 nucleotides agree with TRBD1. Trimming cost V 6 bases and J 9 bases; bases outside gene matches: 8. CDR1 and CDR2 from the germline V gene are SNHLY and FYNNEI. The CDR3 has 14 residues. DNA of the CDR3: TGTGCCAGCAGAAGGGACAGCGAATTTTCACCCCTCCACTTT. This encodes CASRRDSEFSPLHF.

DNA for the CDR3: TGTGCCAGTAGTCCTTCCCAGCGGGTGATGTACGAGCAGTACTTC. Translation gives CASSPSQRVMYEQYF. The rearrangement joins TRBV19 to TRBJ2-7, with D maybe TRBD2 (6 bases). Trimming took 5 bases from V and 4 from J, leaving 18 bases between them. Germline assignment: CDR1 LNHDA and CDR2 SQIVND (reference sequence). The CDR3 totals 15 residues. Drawing the rest from reference TRBV19 and TRBJ2-7, the complete variable domain is DGGITQSPKYLFRKEGQNVTLSCEQNLNHDAMYWYRQDPGQGLRLIYYSQIVNDFQKGDIAEGYSVSREKKESFPLTVTSAQKNPTAFYLCASSPSQRVMYEQYFGPGTRLTVT.

This chain links TRBV6-4 with TRBJ1-1; D is unclear. There are 13 residues in the CDR3. With 8 bases removed from V and 3 bases from J, the gap between germline ends came to 13 bases. From germline, CDR1 is MRHNA and CDR2 SNTAGT. This CDR3 is CASRFGEDTEAFF. CDR3 nucleotide sequence: TGTGCCAGCCGCTTCGGGGAGGACACTGAAGCTTTCTTT.

This clone was found a few times. This chain's CDR3 is CASGEPDGRYGYTF. CDR3 coding DNA: TGCGCCAGCGGGGAGCCCGACGGGCGTTATGGCTACACCTTC. The V and J genes are TRBV5-1 and TRBJ1-2, with D uncertain. Trimming cost V 7 bases and J 5 bases, with 18 bases left between them. Germline CDR1 and CDR2: SGHRS and YFSETQ. This CDR3 is built from 14 residues.

V is TRBV28 and J is TRBJ1-2, with a weak D call TRBD1 (6 bases). V was shortened by 5 bases and J by 2 bases, with 12 bases between the two germline ends. There are 14 residues in the CDR3. Germline assignment: CDR1 MDHEN and CDR2 SYDVKM. In DNA form, the CDR3 reads TGTGCCAGCAGTCACAAGGACAGCAACTATGGCTACACCTTC. As protein: CASSHKDSNYGYTF.

This chain links TRBV28 with TRBJ1-5; D is unclear. CDR1 and CDR2 (germline): MDHEN, SYDVKM. The CDR3 covers 11 residues. V shed 6 bases and J shed 4 bases, with 4 bases lying between them. The CDR3 loop reads CASSTNQPQHF. In DNA form, the CDR3 reads TGTGCCAGCAGCACAAATCAGCCCCAGCATTTT.

The chain combines TRBV24-1 with TRBJ2-3; TRBD1 matches 11 bases. CDR1 is KGHDR, CDR2 SFDVKD, per germline. V lost 9 bases to trimming and J lost 4 bases; unmatched junction nucleotides: 8. The length of the CDR3 is 15 residues. CDR3 region: CATEGTGGHSDTQYF. The CDR3 nucleotides are TGTGCCACCGAAGGGACAGGGGGACACTCAGATACGCAGTATTTT.

Here the CDR3 DNA reads TGTGCCAGCAGCTTGGCCGGGACTTACACCGGGGAGCTGTTTTTT. It specifies CASSLAGTYTGELFF. The V and J genes are TRBV5-4 and TRBJ2-2; D perhaps matches TRBD2 (6 bases). The ends were cut back, 0 bases at V and 3 bases at J, with 9 bases in the middle. The CDR3 runs 15 residues. The germline CDR1 and CDR2 sequences are SGHNT and YYREEE (reference sequence).

The chain couples TRBV3-1 (or the pseudogene TRBV3-2) to TRBJ1-3; no reliable D call. Trimming cost V 0 bases and J 4 bases, with 10 bases left between them. Germline assignment: CDR1 LGHDT and CDR2 YNNKEL (reference sequence). CDR3 length: 15 residues. The CDR3 coding sequence is TGTGCCAGCAGCCAAGAACCGTCAGGAGGAAACACCATATATTTT. Translation gives CASSQEPSGGNTIYF.

With respect to this clone: The sample carries other DNA sequences with the same CDR3. This chain uses TRBV11-2 with TRBJ1-1; no firm D call. The V gene lost 2 bases and the J gene lost 4 bases, with 5 bases spanning the gap. CDR3 length: 12 amino acids. Per the germline V gene, CDR1 is SGHAT and CDR2 is FQNNGV. CDR3 in DNA: TGTGCCAGCAGCTTACGCGGCACTGAAGCTTTCTTT. Encoded protein: CASSLRGTEAFF.